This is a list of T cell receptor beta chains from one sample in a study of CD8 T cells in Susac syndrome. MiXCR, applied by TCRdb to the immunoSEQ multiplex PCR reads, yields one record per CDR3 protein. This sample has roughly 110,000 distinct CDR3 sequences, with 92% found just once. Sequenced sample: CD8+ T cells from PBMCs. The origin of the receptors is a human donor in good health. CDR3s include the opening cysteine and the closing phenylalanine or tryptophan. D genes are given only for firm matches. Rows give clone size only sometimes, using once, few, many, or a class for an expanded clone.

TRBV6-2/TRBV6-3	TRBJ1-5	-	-	TGTGCCAGCACCCACAGTGGGCTCAATCAGCCCCAGCATTTT	CASTHSGLNQPQHF
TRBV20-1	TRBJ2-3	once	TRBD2	TGCAGTGCCCTTCCGGGACTAGCGGTGAAGGCAGATACGCAGTATTTT	CSALPGLAVKADTQYF
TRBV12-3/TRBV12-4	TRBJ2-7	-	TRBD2	TGTGCCAGCAGTTTCCTAGCGGGAGGTATCTACGAGCAGTACTTC	CASSFLAGGIYEQYF
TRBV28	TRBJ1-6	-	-	TGTGCCAGCGAGGATCTCCCCAATTCACCCCTCCACTTT	CASEDLPNSPLHF
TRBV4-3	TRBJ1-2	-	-	TGCGCCAGCAGCCAAGAATCGGGGGTTAGGTACTATGGCTACACCTTC	CASSQESGVRYYGYTF
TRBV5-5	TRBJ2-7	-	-	TGTGCCAGCAGGTCGCCGAGGGCCGCGCCCTACGAGCAGTACTTC	CASRSPRAAPYEQYF
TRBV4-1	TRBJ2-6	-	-	TGCGCCAGCAGCCAAGAGGAAGGTTCTGGGGCCAACGTCCTGACTTTC	CASSQEEGSGANVLTF
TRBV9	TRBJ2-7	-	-	TGTGCCAGCAGCGAGGGGGGAGACAGGAGCTCCTACGAGCAGTACTTC	CASSEGGDRSSYEQYF
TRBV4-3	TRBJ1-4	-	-	TGCGCCAGCAGCCAAGATGGGTCGGAGGGTGGGAAACTGTTTTTT	CASSQDGSEGGKLFF
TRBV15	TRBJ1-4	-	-	TGTGCCACCAGCAGAGACATCCCCAAGACAGGAGAAAAACTGTTTTTT	CATSRDIPKTGEKLFF
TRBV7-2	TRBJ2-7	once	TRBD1	TGTGCCAGCAGCTTAGGGGGACAGGCCCACGAGCAGTACTTC	CASSLGGQAHEQYF
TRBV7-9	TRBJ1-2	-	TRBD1	TGTGCCAGCAGCTACGAGACAGGGGGGGGTACCTTAGGCTACACCTTC	CASSYETGGGTLGYTF
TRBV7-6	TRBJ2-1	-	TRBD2	TGTGCCAGCGGAGCGGGGATCGGATCCTACAATGAGCAGTTCTTC	CASGAGIGSYNEQFF
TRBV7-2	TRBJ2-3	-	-	TGTGCCAGCAGCTTAGAGCGGCAGCAGGATACGCAGTATTTT	CASSLERQQDTQYF
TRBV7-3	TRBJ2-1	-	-	TGTGCCAGCAGCCAAGTAGGCTCCTACAATGAGCAGTTCTTC	CASSQVGSYNEQFF
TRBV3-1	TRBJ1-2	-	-	TGTGCCAGCAGCCAAAGCCCCGGACCCAGAATTCATGGCTACACCTTC	CASSQSPGPRIHGYTF
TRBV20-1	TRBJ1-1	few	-	TGCAGTGCTCTTGGGTCCTGGACAGAGAACACTGAAGCTTTCTTT	CSALGSWTENTEAFF
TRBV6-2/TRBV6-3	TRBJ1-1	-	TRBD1	TGTGCCAGCAGTCCCCAATCCGGGACGCCCAGGGGGAGTGCTTTCTTT	CASSPQSGTPRGSAFF
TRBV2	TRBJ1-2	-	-	TGTGCCAGCAGTGAAGAAGGGCACGGGGGGCTCGGCTACACCTTC	CASSEEGHGGLGYTF
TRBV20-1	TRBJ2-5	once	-	TGCAGTGCTAGGGGGGATGGGGGACAAGAGACCCAGTACTTC	CSARGDGGQETQYF
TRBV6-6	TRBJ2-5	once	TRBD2	TGTGCCAGCAGACCTCCCACTAGCGGGAGTACAGAGACCCAGTACTTC	CASRPPTSGSTETQYF
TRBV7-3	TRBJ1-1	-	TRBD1	TGTGCCAGCAGCTCCTCCTTAGGGACAGGGCAATTCTTT	CASSSSLGTGQFF
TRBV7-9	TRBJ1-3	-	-	TGTGCCAGCAGCTATAACCCCAGCTCTGGAAACACCATATATTTT	CASSYNPSSGNTIYF
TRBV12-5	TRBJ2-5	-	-	TGTGCTAGTGGTTTGCGGGAGACCCAGTACTTC	CASGLRETQYF
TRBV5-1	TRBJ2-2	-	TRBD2	TGCGCCAGCAGCTTGGCCACGGGAGGGCCGGACACCGGGGAGCTGTTTTTT	CASSLATGGPDTGELFF
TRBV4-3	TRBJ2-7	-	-	TGCGCCAGCAGCCAAGAAGGCGGCAGCTCCTACGAGCAGTACTTC	CASSQEGGSSYEQYF
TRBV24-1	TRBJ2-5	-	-	TGTGCCACCAGTGATTCGGCAGGGGCCGAAGAGACCCAGTACTTC	CATSDSAGAEETQYF
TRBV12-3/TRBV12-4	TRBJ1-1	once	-	TGTGCCAGCAGTTTCGAAGGTTCTATCACTGAAGCTTTCTTT	CASSFEGSITEAFF
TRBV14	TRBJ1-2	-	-	TGTGCCAGCAGCCAGAGACTCGGGGAAAACTATGGCTACACCTTC	CASSQRLGENYGYTF
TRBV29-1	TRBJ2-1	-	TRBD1	TGCAGCGTTGAATATGAGACAGGGGGAGAGCAGTTCTTC	CSVEYETGGEQFF
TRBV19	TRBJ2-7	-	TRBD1	TGTGCCAGTGGTTCGACAGGGAGCCGGGGCGAGCAGTACTTC	CASGSTGSRGEQYF
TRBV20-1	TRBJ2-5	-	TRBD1	TGCAGTGCGGTCCTTACAGGGGGTAGAGAGACCCAGTACTTC	CSAVLTGGRETQYF
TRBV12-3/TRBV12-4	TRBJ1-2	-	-	TGTGCCAGCAGTTTAGCCCAACAACAAGGTCATGGCTACACCTTC	CASSLAQQQGHGYTF
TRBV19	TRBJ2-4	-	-	TGTGCCAGTATGAGGAACAGCAACAACATTCAGTACTTC	CASMRNSNNIQYF
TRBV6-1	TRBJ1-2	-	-	TGTGCCAGCGGCTCTCAGGGACTTCAGCATGGCTACACCTTC	CASGSQGLQHGYTF
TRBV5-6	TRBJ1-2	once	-	TGTGCCAGCAGCTCCCGGGATGCAATGGCGGGTGGCTACACCTTC	CASSSRDAMAGGYTF
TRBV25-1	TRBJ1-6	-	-	TGTGCCAGCAGCGGGGACGCTCACGGGAGCCCCCTCCACTTT	CASSGDAHGSPLHF
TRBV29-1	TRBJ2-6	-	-	TGCAGCGTCCGGTTCGAGGGCCAATCTGGGGCCAACGTCCTGACTTTC	CSVRFEGQSGANVLTF
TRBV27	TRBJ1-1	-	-	TGTGCCAGCAGTTCAGTACGGATGAACACTGAAGCTTTCTTT	CASSSVRMNTEAFF
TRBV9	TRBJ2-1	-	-	TGTGCCAGCAGCGTAGGATCGGGGGCGAGCTCCTACAATGAGCAGTTCTTC	CASSVGSGASSYNEQFF
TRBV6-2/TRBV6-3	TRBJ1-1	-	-	TGTGCCAGCGGAAGGCGGGGACCGGGTGCTGAAGCTTTCTTT	CASGRRGPGAEAFF
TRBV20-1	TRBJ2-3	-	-	TGCAGTGCTGAAGGGGCCGACTCATTCACAGATACGCAGTATTTT	CSAEGADSFTDTQYF
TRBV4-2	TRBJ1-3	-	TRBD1	TGTGCCAGCAGCCAAGACCGGACAGGGCCTGGAAACACCATATATTTT	CASSQDRTGPGNTIYF
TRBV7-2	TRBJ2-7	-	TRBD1	TGTGCCAGCAGAAAGCCGGGACAGGGCTACGAGCAGTACTTC	CASRKPGQGYEQYF
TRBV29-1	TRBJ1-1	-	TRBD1	TGCAGCGTTGCACCGCCGGGACAGGGGGCTTTCTTT	CSVAPPGQGAFF
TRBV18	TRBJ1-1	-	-	TGTGCCAGCTCACCGGTAGAGATGAACACTGAAGCTTTCTTT	CASSPVEMNTEAFF
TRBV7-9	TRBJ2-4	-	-	TGTGCCAGCAGCTTACCTCAGGACGGAGCCAAAAACATTCAGTACTTC	CASSLPQDGAKNIQYF
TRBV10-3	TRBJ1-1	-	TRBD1	TGTGCCACCACAGGGGTACAGAACACTGAAGCTTTCTTT	CATTGVQNTEAFF
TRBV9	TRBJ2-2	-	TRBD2	TGTGCCAGCAGCGTTCAGGGTTTGCGGGAGTCGTTTCGTGACACCGGGGAGCTGTTTTTT	CASSVQGLRESFRDTGELFF
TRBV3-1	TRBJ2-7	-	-	TGTGCCAGCAGCCAAGCAACTTACGAGCAGTACTTC	CASSQATYEQYF
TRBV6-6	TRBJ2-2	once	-	TGTGCCAGCAGTTACGGAGCGGGCCCGAACAACGGGGAGCTGTTTTTT	CASSYGAGPNNGELFF
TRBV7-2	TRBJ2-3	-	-	TGTGCCAGCAGCTTATCTCTACTAAGTCCGGGAGATACGCAGTATTTT	CASSLSLLSPGDTQYF
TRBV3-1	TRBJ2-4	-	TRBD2	TGTGCCAGCAGCCAAGAGGTCCTAGCGGGAAAGGTGGAGTACATTCAGTACTTC	CASSQEVLAGKVEYIQYF
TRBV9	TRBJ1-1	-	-	TGTGCCAGCAGCATCGGGGGTCGAGGCGCCGGATTGTCTGAAGCTTTCTTT	CASSIGGRGAGLSEAFF
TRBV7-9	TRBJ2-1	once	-	TGTGCCAGCAGCCCAAGGTGGGGAGCTATGCGACCCAACAATGAGCAGTTCTTC	CASSPRWGAMRPNNEQFF
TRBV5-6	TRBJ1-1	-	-	TGTGCCAGCAGCTACCGACACTTGTCGAACACTGAAGCTTTCTTT	CASSYRHLSNTEAFF
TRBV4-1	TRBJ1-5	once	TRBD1	TGCGCCAGCAGCCAAGACCGGGACAGGGTTCAGCCCCAGCATTTT	CASSQDRDRVQPQHF
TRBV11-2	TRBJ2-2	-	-	TGTGCCAGCAGCCCCATAGGTATCCGAACAACCGGGGAGCTGTTTTTT	CASSPIGIRTTGELFF
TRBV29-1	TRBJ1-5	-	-	TGCAGCGCTGGACAGAATAGCAATCAGCCCCAGCATTTT	CSAGQNSNQPQHF
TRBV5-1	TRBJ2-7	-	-	TGCGCCAGCAGCTTGAGGCAGGCGTACGAGCAGTACTTC	CASSLRQAYEQYF